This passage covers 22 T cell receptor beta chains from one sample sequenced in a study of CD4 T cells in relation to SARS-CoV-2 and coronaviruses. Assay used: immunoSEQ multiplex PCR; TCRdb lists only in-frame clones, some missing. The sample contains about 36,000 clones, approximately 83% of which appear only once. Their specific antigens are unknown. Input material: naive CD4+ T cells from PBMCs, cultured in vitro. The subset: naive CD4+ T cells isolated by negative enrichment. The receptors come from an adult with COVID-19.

This CDR3 is CASSAGTGGFNEQFF. CDR3 nucleotide sequence: TGTGCCAGCAGCGCAGGGACAGGGGGTTTCAATGAGCAGTTCTTC. The J gene is TRBJ2-1, the V gene TRBV5-4, with 11 positions matching TRBD1. CDR1 is SGHNT and CDR2 is YYREEE in the germline V gene (reference sequence). V lost 4 bases to trimming and J lost 6 bases; unmatched junction nucleotides: 6. This CDR3 has 15 residues.

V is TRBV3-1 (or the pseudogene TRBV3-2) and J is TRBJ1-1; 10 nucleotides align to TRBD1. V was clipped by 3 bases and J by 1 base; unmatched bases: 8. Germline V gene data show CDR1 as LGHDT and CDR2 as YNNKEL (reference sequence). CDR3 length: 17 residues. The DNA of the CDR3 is TGTGCCAGCAGCCAGGACGACAGGGGGCACAGGAACACTGAAGCTTTCTTT. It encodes CASSQDDRGHRNTEAFF.

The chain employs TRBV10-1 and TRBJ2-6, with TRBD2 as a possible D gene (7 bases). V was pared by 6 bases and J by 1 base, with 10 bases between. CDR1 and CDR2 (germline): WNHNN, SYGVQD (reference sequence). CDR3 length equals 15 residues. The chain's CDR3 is CASSAGASGANVLTF. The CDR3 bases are TGCGCCAGCAGCGCGGGGGCGTCTGGGGCCAACGTCCTGACTTTC.

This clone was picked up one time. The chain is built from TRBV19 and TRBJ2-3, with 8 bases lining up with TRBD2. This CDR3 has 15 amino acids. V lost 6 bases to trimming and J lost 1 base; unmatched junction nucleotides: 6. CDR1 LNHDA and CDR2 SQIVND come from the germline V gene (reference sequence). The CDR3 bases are TGTGCCAGTAGGGAACGGGAGGGCCGCACAGATACGCAGTATTTT. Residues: CASREREGRTDTQYF.

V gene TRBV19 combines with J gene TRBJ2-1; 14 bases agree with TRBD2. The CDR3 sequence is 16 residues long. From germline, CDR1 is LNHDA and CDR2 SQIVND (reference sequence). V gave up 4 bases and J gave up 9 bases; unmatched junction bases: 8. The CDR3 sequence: CASSTRLAGGTSEQFF. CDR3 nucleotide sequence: TGTGCCAGTAGTACCCGACTAGCGGGAGGGACATCTGAGCAGTTCTTC.

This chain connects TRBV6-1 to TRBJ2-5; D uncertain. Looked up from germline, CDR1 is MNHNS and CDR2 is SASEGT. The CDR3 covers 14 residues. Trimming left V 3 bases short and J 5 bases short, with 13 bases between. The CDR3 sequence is CASSDSTGRETQYF. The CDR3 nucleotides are TGTGCCAGCAGTGATTCTACTGGTCGGGAGACCCAGTACTTC.

Written as DNA, the CDR3 is TGTGCCAGCAGCTTCAGGTCTAGCGGGAGGGCCGGCAATGAGCAGTTCTTC. It specifies CASSFRSSGRAGNEQFF. V and J are TRBV7-2 and TRBJ2-1; the match to TRBD2 covers 12 bases. V lost 3 bases, J lost 6 bases, and 9 bases stayed unmatched. The CDR3 runs to 17 residues. CDR1 and CDR2 from the germline V gene are SGHTA and FQGNSA.

CDR3 coding DNA: TGTGCCAGCAGCTTCGGTCTAGCGGGAGCGGGTTACAATGAGCAGTTCTTC. It encodes CASSFGLAGAGYNEQFF. V and J are TRBV5-4 and TRBJ2-1; 10 nucleotides line up with TRBD2. CDR3 length: 17 amino acids. Germline V gene data show CDR1 as SGHNT and CDR2 as YYREEE (reference sequence). The V gene end was trimmed by 2 bases and the J gene end by 4 bases; junction bases not matched to a gene: 9.

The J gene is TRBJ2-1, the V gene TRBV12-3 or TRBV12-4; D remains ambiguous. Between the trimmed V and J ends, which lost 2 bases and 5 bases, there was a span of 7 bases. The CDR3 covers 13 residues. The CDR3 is CASSLSLNNEQFF. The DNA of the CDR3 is TGTGCCAGCAGTTTAAGCCTGAACAATGAGCAGTTCTTC.

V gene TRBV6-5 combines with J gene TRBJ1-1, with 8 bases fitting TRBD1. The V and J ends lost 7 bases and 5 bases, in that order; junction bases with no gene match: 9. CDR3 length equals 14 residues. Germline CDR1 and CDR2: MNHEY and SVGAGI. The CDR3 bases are TGTGCCAGCATCGGGACAGGTCAACAGACTGAAGCTTTCTTT. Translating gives CASIGTGQQTEAFF.

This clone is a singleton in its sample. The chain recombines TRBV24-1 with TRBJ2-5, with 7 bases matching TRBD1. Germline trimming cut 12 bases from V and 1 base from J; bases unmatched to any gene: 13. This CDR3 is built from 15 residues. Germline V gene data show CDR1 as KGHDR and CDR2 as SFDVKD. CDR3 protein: CALQIGTDTQETQYF. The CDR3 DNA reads TGTGCCCTACAAATCGGGACAGACACCCAAGAGACCCAGTACTTC.

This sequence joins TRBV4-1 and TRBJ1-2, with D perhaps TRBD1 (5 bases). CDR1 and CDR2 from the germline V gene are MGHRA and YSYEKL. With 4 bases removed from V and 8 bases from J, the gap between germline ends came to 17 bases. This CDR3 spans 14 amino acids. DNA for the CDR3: TGCGCCAGCAGCCCCGCCGGGGGAGGACGGGGCTACACCTTC. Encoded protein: CASSPAGGGRGYTF.

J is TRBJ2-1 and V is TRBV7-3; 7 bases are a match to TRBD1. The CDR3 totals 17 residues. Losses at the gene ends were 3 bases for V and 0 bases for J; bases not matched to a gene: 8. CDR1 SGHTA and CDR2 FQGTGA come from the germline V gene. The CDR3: CASSLQPGQSSYNEQFF. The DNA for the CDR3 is TGTGCCAGCAGCTTGCAACCGGGACAGAGCTCCTACAATGAGCAGTTCTTC.

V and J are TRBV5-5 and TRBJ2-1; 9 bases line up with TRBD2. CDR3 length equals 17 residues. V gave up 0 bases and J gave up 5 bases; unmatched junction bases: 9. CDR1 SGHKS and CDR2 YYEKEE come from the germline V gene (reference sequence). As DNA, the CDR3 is TGTGCCAGCAGCTTGGGAGGGGCTAGCGGGGAGAACAATGAGCAGTTCTTC. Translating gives CASSLGGASGENNEQFF.

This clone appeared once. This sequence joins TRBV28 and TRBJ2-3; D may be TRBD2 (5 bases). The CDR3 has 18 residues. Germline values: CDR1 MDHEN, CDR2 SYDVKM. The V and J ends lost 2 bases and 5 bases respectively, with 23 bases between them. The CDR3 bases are TGTGCCAGCAGTTTAGGAGGCGGCCTGGGAGAACGGGGAGATACGCAGTATTTT. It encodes CASSLGGGLGERGDTQYF.

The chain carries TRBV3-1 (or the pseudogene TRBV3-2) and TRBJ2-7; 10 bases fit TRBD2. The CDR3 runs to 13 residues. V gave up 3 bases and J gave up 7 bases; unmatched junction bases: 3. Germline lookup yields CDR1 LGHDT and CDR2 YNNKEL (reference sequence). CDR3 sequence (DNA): TGTGCCAGCAGCCACGGGACTAGCGCTGAGCAGTACTTC. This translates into CASSHGTSAEQYF.

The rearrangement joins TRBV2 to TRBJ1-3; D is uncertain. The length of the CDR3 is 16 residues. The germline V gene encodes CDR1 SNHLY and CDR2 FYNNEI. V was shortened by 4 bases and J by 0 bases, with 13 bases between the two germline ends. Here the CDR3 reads CASSVGVAFSGNTIYF. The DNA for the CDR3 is TGTGCCAGCAGTGTGGGCGTGGCCTTCTCTGGAAACACCATATATTTT.

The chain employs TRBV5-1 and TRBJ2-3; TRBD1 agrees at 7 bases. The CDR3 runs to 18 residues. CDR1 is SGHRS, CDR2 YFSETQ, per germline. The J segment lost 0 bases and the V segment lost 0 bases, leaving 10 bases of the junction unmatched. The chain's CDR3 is CASSLGDSSYASTDTQYF. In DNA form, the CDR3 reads TGCGCCAGCAGCTTGGGGGACAGTTCCTATGCTAGCACAGATACGCAGTATTTT.

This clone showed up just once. CDR3 protein: CASRGDRGTYNEQFF. Here the CDR3 DNA reads TGCGCCAGCAGGGGGGACAGGGGAACCTACAATGAGCAGTTCTTC. V gene TRBV10-2 combines with J gene TRBJ2-1; 10 bases are shared with TRBD1. There are 15 residues in the CDR3. Germline CDR1 WSHSY, CDR2 SAAADI. V dropped 6 bases and J dropped 2; count of bases not matched to a gene: 4.

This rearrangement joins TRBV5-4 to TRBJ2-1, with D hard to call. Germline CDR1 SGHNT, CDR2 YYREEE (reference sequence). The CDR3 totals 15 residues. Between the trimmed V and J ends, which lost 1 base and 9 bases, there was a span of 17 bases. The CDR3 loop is CASSLSSSPVSEQFF. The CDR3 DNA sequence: TGTGCCAGCAGCTTGTCCAGTTCCCCTGTGAGTGAGCAGTTCTTC.

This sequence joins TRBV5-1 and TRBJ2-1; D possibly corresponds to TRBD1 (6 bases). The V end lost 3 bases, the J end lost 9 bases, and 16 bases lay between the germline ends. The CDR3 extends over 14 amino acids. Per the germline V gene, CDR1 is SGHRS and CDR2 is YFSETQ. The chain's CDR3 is CASSSADRPSEQFF. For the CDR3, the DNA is TGCGCCAGCAGCTCAGCTGACAGGCCGAGTGAGCAGTTCTTC.

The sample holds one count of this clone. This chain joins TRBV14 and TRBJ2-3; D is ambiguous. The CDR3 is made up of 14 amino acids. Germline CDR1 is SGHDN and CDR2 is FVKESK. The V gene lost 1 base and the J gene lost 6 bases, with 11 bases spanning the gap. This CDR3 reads CASSQGALRDTQYF. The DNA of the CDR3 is TGTGCCAGCAGCCAAGGGGCCCTTCGTGATACGCAGTATTTT. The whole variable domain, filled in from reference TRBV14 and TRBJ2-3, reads EAGVTQFPSHSVIEKGQTVTLRCDPISGHDNLYWYRRVMGKEIKFLLHFVKESKQDESGMPNNRFLAERTGGTYSTLKVQPAELEDSGVYFCASSQGALRDTQYFGPGTRLTVL.